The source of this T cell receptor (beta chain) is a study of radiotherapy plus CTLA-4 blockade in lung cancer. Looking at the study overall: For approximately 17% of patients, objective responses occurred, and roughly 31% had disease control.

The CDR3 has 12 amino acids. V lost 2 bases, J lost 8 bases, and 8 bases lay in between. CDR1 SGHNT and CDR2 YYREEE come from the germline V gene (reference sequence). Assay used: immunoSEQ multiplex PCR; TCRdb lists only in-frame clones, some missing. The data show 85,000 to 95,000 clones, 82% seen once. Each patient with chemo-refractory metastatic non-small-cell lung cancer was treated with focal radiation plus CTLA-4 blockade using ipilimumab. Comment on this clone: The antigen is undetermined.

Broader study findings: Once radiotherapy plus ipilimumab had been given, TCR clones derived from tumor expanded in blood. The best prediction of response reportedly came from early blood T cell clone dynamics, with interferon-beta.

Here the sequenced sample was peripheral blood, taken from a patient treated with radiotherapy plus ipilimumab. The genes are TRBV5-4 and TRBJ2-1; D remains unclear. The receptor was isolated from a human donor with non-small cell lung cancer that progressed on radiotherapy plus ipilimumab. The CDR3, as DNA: TGTGCCAGCAGCTTTGTCGTGGATGAGCAGTTCTTC. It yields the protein CASSFVVDEQFF. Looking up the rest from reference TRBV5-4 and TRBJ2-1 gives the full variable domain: ETGVTQSPTHLIKTRGQQVTLRCSSQSGHNTVSWYQQALGQGPQFIFQYYREEENGRGNFPPRFSGLQFPNYSSELNVNALELDDSALYLCASSFVVDEQFFGPGTRLTVL.